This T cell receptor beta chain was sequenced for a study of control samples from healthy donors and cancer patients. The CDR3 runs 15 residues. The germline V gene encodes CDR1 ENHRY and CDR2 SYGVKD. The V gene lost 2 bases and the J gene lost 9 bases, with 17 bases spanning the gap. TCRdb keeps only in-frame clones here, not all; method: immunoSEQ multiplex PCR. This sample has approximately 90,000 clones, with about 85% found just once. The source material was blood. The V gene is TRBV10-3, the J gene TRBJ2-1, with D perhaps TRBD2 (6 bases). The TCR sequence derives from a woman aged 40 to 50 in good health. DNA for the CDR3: TGTGCCATCAGTGAGGATTCAAGGGGACTCGGTGAGCAGTTCTTC. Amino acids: CAISEDSRGLGEQFF.